These T cell receptor beta chains were read from a single sample in a study. Each CDR3 protein is one row after TCRdb ran MiXCR on the 5' RACE reads. Of some 60,000 distinct CDR3 sequences in the sample, about 31% are singletons; the top ten hold about 2.3%. Sequenced sample: tumor-infiltrating naive CD4+ T cells sorted from the breast tumor. These receptors were taken from a female donor with breast cancer. Each CDR3 is given with its conserved first and last residue. D genes are given only for firm matches. Clone size is stated in some rows and not others, as once, few, many or a class when expanded.

J	D	V	size	CDR3	DNA
TRBJ2-1	TRBD2	TRBV7-9	NA	CASSLAGGSGTSQFF	TGTGCCAGCAGCTTAGCGGGTGGTAGCGGGACTTCGCAGTTCTTC
TRBJ2-1	TRBD2	TRBV6-5	few	CASSYSRMGGRAGEQFF	TGTGCCAGCAGTTACTCGCGGATGGGCGGGAGGGCCGGTGAGCAGTTCTTC
TRBJ2-5	TRBD2	TRBV12-3/TRBV12-4	NA	CASSLDSGGVETQCF	TGTGCCAGCAGTTTGGATAGCGGGGGGGTGGAGACCCAGTGCTTC
TRBJ1-2	TRBD1	TRBV4-1	many	CASSQGQANYGYTF	TGCGCCAGCAGCCAGGGACAGGCTAACTATGGCTACACCTTC
TRBJ2-1	NA	TRBV27	NA	CASSFLGNEQFF	TGTGCCAGCAGTTTCTTGGGGAATGAGCAGTTCTTC
TRBJ1-3	NA	TRBV5-1	few	CASSVTGEGNTIYF	TGCGCCAGCAGCGTGACAGGAGAAGGAAACACCATATATTTT
TRBJ2-1	NA	TRBV6-5	few	CASSYGWGAYNEQFF	TGTGCCAGCAGTTACGGGTGGGGGGCCTACAATGAGCAGTTCTTC
TRBJ2-3	NA	TRBV15	few	CATSRDQDTQYF	TGTGCCACCAGCAGAGATCAAGATACGCAGTATTTT
TRBJ1-2	NA	TRBV7-2	NA	CASSLGNPGYTF	TGTGCCAGCAGCTTAGGGAATCCGGGCTACACCTTC
TRBJ2-3	NA	TRBV11-2	few	CASSLRSGGYTDTQYF	TGTGCCAGCAGCCTCCGTTCCGGGGGTTACACAGATACGCAGTATTTT
TRBJ1-1	NA	TRBV2	few	CASSVVEATEAFF	TGTGCCAGCAGTGTCGTTGAGGCAACTGAAGCTTTCTTT
TRBJ1-4	TRBD1	TRBV7-9	NA	CASSSRDRGEKLFF	TGTGCCAGCAGCTCCCGGGACAGGGGGGAAAAACTGTTTTTT
TRBJ1-1	TRBD1	TRBV18	many	CASSPSGTGGRAFF	TGTGCCAGCTCACCCAGTGGGACAGGGGGCAGAGCTTTCTTT
TRBJ1-2	NA	TRBV4-1	NA	CASSQPVGRGDYGYTF	TGCGCCAGCAGCCAACCGGTGGGCAGGGGAGACTATGGCTACACCTTC
TRBJ2-3	TRBD1	TRBV13	NA	CASSFWQGADTQYF	TGTGCCAGCAGCTTTTGGCAGGGGGCAGATACGCAGTATTTT
TRBJ2-1	NA	TRBV20-1	many	CSAARMIVGYEQFF	TGCAGTGCTGCCCGCATGATAGTCGGGTATGAGCAGTTCTTC
TRBJ2-3	NA	TRBV20-1	few	CSATPALSFGTDTQYF	TGCAGTGCTACCCCAGCGCTATCCTTCGGCACAGATACGCAGTATTTT
TRBJ2-3	NA	TRBV4-3	NA	CAGSQDVSTDTQYF	TGCGCCGGCAGCCAAGACGTTAGCACAGATACGCAGTATTTT
TRBJ2-7	TRBD1	TRBV5-1	many	CASSRTGSNYEQYF	TGCGCCAGCAGCCGGACAGGGTCTAACTACGAGCAGTACTTC
TRBJ2-3	NA	TRBV5-1	few	CASRKAGQSTDTQYF	TGCGCCAGCAGGAAAGCGGGACAATCCACAGATACGCAGTATTTT
TRBJ2-7	TRBD1	TRBV28	NA	CASWDRVYEQYF	TGTGCCAGTTGGGACAGGGTCTACGAGCAGTACTTC
TRBJ2-3	NA	TRBV10-3	NA	CAISPLPGPTDTQYF	TGTGCCATCAGTCCCCTGCCAGGACCCACAGATACGCAGTATTTT
TRBJ1-6	NA	TRBV7-2	few	CASSLEWSGSSPLHF	TGTGCCAGCAGCTTAGAGTGGTCAGGGAGTTCACCCCTCCACTTT
TRBJ1-2	NA	TRBV4-1	few	CASSQGDGFYGYTF	TGCGCCAGCAGCCAAGGAGACGGTTTCTATGGCTACACCTTC
TRBJ2-1	NA	TRBV5-1	NA	CASSVQGGDNEQFF	TGCGCCAGCAGCGTTCAGGGGGGGGACAATGAGCAGTTCTTC
TRBJ1-1	NA	TRBV4-3	NA	CASSQESLDTEAFF	TGCGCCAGCAGCCAAGAATCTTTGGACACTGAAGCTTTCTTT
TRBJ1-4	NA	TRBV5-5	NA	CASSLSPPEKLFF	TGTGCCAGCAGCTTGTCCCCTCCCGAAAAACTGTTTTTT
TRBJ2-7	NA	TRBV20-1	many	CSAPPPLDSSYEQYF	TGCAGTGCTCCGCCCCCTCTGGACAGCTCCTACGAGCAGTACTTC
TRBJ1-3	NA	TRBV9	many	CASSPQGNTIYF	TGTGCCAGCAGCCCACAGGGAAACACCATATATTTT
TRBJ1-2	NA	TRBV5-1	NA	CASSLRTSMEDLYGYTF	TGCGCCAGCAGCTTGAGGACCTCAATGGAGGATCTCTATGGCTACACCTTC
TRBJ2-7	NA	TRBV5-4	NA	CASSPRDGNYEQYF	TGTGCCAGCAGCCCCCGGGACGGTAACTACGAGCAGTACTTC
TRBJ2-7	TRBD2	TRBV28	once	CASSLATSLYEQYF	TGTGCCAGCAGTTTAGCGACTAGCCTCTACGAGCAGTACTTC
TRBJ2-4	NA	TRBV6-1	few	CASSEGAAAKNIQYF	TGTGCCAGCAGTGAAGGGGCAGCCGCCAAAAACATTCAGTACTTC
TRBJ2-5	TRBD2	TRBV24-1	few	CATSDPGTSGETQYF	TGTGCCACCAGTGATCCCGGGACTAGCGGAGAGACCCAGTACTTC
TRBJ2-1	NA	TRBV29-1	once	CSLWENEQFF	TGCAGCCTCTGGGAAAATGAGCAGTTCTTC
TRBJ2-3	TRBD1	TRBV4-2	many	CASSPTRDRGTDTQYF	TGTGCCAGCAGCCCGACCCGGGACAGGGGCACAGATACGCAGTATTTT
TRBJ2-3	TRBD2	TRBV6-5	many	CASSSSGASTDTQYF	TGTGCCAGCAGCTCTAGCGGGGCGAGCACAGATACGCAGTATTTT
TRBJ2-7	TRBD2	TRBV28	NA	CASTPGTSGYEQYF	TGTGCCAGTACCCCCGGGACTAGCGGCTACGAGCAGTACTTC
TRBJ2-3	TRBD2	TRBV7-2	few	CASSSTTSGSLADTQYF	TGTGCCAGCAGCTCGACGACTAGCGGGAGTTTAGCAGATACGCAGTATTTT
TRBJ1-1	NA	TRBV14	few	CASSQGRGQNTEAFF	TGTGCCAGCAGCCAAGGCCGGGGACAGAACACTGAAGCTTTCTTT
TRBJ1-1	NA	TRBV29-1	few	CSVDGRVGSTEAFF	TGCAGCGTTGATGGCAGGGTGGGGAGCACTGAAGCTTTCTTT
TRBJ1-1	NA	TRBV12-3/TRBV12-4	few	CASRQELNTEAFF	TGTGCCAGTCGACAGGAGCTGAACACTGAAGCTTTCTTT